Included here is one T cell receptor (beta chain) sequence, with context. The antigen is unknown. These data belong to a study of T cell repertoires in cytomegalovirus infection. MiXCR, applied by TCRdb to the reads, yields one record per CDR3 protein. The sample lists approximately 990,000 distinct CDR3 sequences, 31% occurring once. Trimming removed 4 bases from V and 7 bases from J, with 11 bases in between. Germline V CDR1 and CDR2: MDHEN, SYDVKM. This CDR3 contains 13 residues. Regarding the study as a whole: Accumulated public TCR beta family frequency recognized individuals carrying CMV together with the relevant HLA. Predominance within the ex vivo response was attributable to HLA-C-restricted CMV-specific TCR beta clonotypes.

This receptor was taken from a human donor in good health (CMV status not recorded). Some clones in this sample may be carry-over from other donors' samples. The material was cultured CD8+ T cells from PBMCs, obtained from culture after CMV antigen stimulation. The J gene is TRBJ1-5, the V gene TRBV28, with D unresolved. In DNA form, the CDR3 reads TGTGCCAGCAGTTCCCCTTATTTACAGCCCCAGCATTTT. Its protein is CASSSPYLQPQHF.